Following are 21 T cell receptor beta chains from one sample sequenced in a study of graft-versus-host responses after intestinal transplantation. The repertoire was sequenced with immunoSEQ multiplex PCR; TCRdb's copy has only in-frame clones and lacks some. The table includes around 84,000 clones, about four fifths detected once. Antigens for these TCRs are unknown. The sample here was unstimulated CD8+ T cells sorted from spleen or lymph node cells, taken before intestinal transplant. These receptors were collected from a human donor who received an intestinal transplant.

CDR3 nucleotides: TGTGCCAGCAGCGTCGAGCCGGGTTCGAACACCGGGGAGCTGTTTTTT. This translates into CASSVEPGSNTGELFF. This rearrangement joins TRBV9 to TRBJ2-2, with D unclear. The CDR3 runs 16 residues. V shed 2 bases and J shed 0 bases, with 11 bases lying between them. The germline V gene encodes CDR1 SGDLS and CDR2 YYNGEE.

The rearrangement joins TRBV14 to TRBJ2-7; TRBD2 aligns across 7 bases. Germline V lookup: CDR1 SGHDN, CDR2 FVKESK. The CDR3 has 15 residues. The J segment lost 2 bases and the V segment lost 3 bases, leaving 7 bases of the junction unmatched. The CDR3 bases are TGTGCCAGCAGCCAGATAGGGACTATCACCTACGAGCAGTACTTC. As protein: CASSQIGTITYEQYF.

The chain has TRBV6-5 and TRBJ1-3; TRBD1 might be the D (5 bases). The ends were cut back, 7 bases at V and 0 bases at J, with 13 bases in the middle. The germline CDR1 and CDR2 sequences are MNHEY and SVGAGI. The CDR3 sequence is 15 residues long. The CDR3 is CASTPTAISGNTIYF. The CDR3 DNA sequence: TGTGCCAGCACCCCGACAGCGATCTCTGGAAACACCATATATTTT.

The rearrangement joins TRBV6-1 to TRBJ2-2; D not certain. The germline gives CDR1 MNHNS, CDR2 SASEGT. The CDR3 extends over 12 amino acids. Trimming cost V 5 bases and J 6 bases, with 7 bases left between them. The CDR3, as DNA: TGTGCCAGCAGTACCTCTCCCGGGGAGCTGTTTTTT. This sequence encodes CASSTSPGELFF.

Details on this clone: This CDR3 is also generated by other DNA sequences in the sample. V usage is TRBV6-5 and J usage is TRBJ2-3, with D possibly being TRBD1 or TRBD2 (5 bases each). V dropped 2 bases and J dropped 6 bases, with 6 bases sitting between them. Germline V gene data show CDR1 as MNHEY and CDR2 as SVGAGI. CDR3 length equals 12 residues. The CDR3 loop is CASSYGTDTQYF. CDR3 coding DNA: TGTGCCAGCAGTTACGGGACCGATACGCAGTATTTT.

In this sample, this clone turned up a few times. The chain couples TRBV19 to TRBJ2-7; weak D call: TRBD2 (6 bases). The CDR3 sequence is 15 residues long. CDR1 LNHDA and CDR2 SQIVND come from the germline V gene (reference sequence). Trimming left V 4 bases short and J 4 bases short, with 17 bases between. The CDR3 nucleotides are TGTGCCAGTAGTACCGGGACGGGAGTAGGGTACGAGCAGTACTTC. Its translation is CASSTGTGVGYEQYF.

This clone has only a few counts. This rearrangement joins TRBV5-1 to TRBJ1-6; TRBD1 agrees at 8 bases. Germline lookup yields CDR1 SGHRS and CDR2 YFSETQ. Trimming removed 6 bases from V and 5 bases from J; junction bases left unmatched: 7. CDR3 size: 15 residues. The CDR3 reads CASTPGQGDNSPLHF. CDR3 DNA sequence: TGCGCCAGCACGCCCGGACAGGGAGATAATTCACCCCTCCACTTT.

CDR3 DNA sequence: TGTGCCAGCAGTTCCCGGGACAGGGGCAATCAGCCCCAGCATTTT. It codes for CASSSRDRGNQPQHF. The genes are TRBV27 and TRBJ1-5; 9 positions agree with TRBD1. After removal of 4 bases from V and 2 bases from J, the junction contained 3 bases not matched to a gene. Germline V gives CDR1 MNHEY, CDR2 SMNVEV (reference sequence). The CDR3 has 15 amino acids.

The V gene is TRBV15, the J gene TRBJ1-5; D unresolved. Trimming removed 0 bases from V and 6 bases from J, with 12 bases in between. CDR3 length: 15 amino acids. Germline V gene sequence: CDR1 LNHNV, CDR2 YYDKDF (reference sequence). The CDR3 nucleotides are TGTGCCACCAGCAGAGATAATAAGGGAGGTCAGCCCCAGCATTTT. The encoded protein is CATSRDNKGGQPQHF.

V is TRBV6-5 and J is TRBJ2-5; TRBD2 agrees at 9 bases. This CDR3 comprises 16 residues. Germline V gene lookup returns CDR1 MNHEY and CDR2 SVGAGI. Germline trimming cut 2 bases from V and 2 bases from J; bases unmatched to any gene: 6. DNA for the CDR3: TGTGCCAGCAGTTACGGGGCGGGAGGGCGTCAAGAGACCCAGTACTTC. Protein: CASSYGAGGRQETQYF.

The rearrangement uses TRBV6-1 and TRBJ2-7; 9 nucleotides match TRBD1. The length of the CDR3 is 14 residues. The V gene end was trimmed by 5 bases and the J gene end by 6 bases; junction bases not matched to a gene: 8. The V gene's germline CDR1 is MNHNS and CDR2 SASEGT. The CDR3 reads CASSWDRAFSEQYF. The CDR3 nucleotides read TGTGCCAGCAGTTGGGACAGGGCTTTTTCCGAGCAGTACTTC.

V is TRBV4-1 and J is TRBJ2-3; D is uncertain. The germline gives CDR1 MGHRA, CDR2 YSYEKL. This CDR3 comprises 15 residues. V lost 1 base, J lost 0 bases, and 8 bases lay in between. CDR3 nucleotide sequence: TGCGCCAGCAGCCAAGTCCCTAGGAGCACAGATACGCAGTATTTT. Translated, it gives CASSQVPRSTDTQYF.

This clone appeared a few times. This chain uses TRBV27 with TRBJ2-7, with 11 nucleotides matching TRBD1. Per the germline V gene, CDR1 is MNHEY and CDR2 is SMNVEV (reference sequence). J lost 3 bases, V lost 5 bases, and 9 bases had no gene match. CDR3 length: 16 amino acids. CDR3 DNA sequence: TGTGCCAGCAGTCCCGCCGGGGGACAGGGGGTCTACGAGCAGTACTTC. Translated: CASSPAGGQGVYEQYF.

The chain combines TRBV6-1 with TRBJ2-7; D may be TRBD1 (5 bases). Trimming shortened V by 4 bases and J by 3 bases, and 16 bases separated the two germline ends. Germline V gene sequence: CDR1 MNHNS, CDR2 SASEGT. CDR3 length: 15 residues. This CDR3 reads CASSVHTGLDYEQYF. The DNA for the CDR3 is TGTGCCAGCAGTGTCCACACAGGTCTAGACTACGAGCAGTACTTC.

This chain connects TRBV7-8 to TRBJ2-2; TRBD2 matches at 8 bases. J was trimmed by 9 bases and V by 5 bases; bases with no gene match: 11. Looked up from germline, CDR1 is SGHVS and CDR2 is FQNEAQ. The CDR3 totals 15 residues. The CDR3 is CASSLNWPSGWELFF. In DNA, the CDR3 is TGTGCCAGCAGCCTCAATTGGCCTAGCGGGTGGGAGCTGTTTTTT. The full variable domain, rest sourced from reference TRBV7-8 and TRBJ2-2, is GAGVSQSPRYKVAKRGQDVALRCDPISGHVSLFWYQQALGQGPEFLTYFQNEAQLDKSGLPSDRFFAERPEGSVSTLKIQRTQQEDSAVYLCASSLNWPSGWELFFGEGSRLTVL.

The DNA for the CDR3 is TGCGCCAGCAGCCAAGATATAGGGAGGGGGCGCTTCTACAATGAGCAGTTCTTC. Residues: CASSQDIGRGRFYNEQFF. V is TRBV4-1 and J is TRBJ2-1; D assignment may be TRBD1 or TRBD2 (7 bases each). The germline V and J ends were trimmed by 0 bases and 3 bases, with 18 bases remaining between them. This CDR3 has 18 residues. The V gene's germline CDR1 is MGHRA and CDR2 YSYEKL.

The rearrangement joins TRBV5-6 to TRBJ2-7; the D gene is possibly TRBD2 (5 bases). Germline V CDR1 and CDR2: SGHDT, YYEEEE. The CDR3 runs to 12 residues. V gave up 3 bases and J gave up 6 bases, with 10 bases separating them. The CDR3 nucleotides are TGTGCCAGCAGCTCCGGGGTCGGCGAGCAGTACTTC. It specifies CASSSGVGEQYF.

Here the CDR3 reads CASSLGGRLNTEAFF. The DNA for the CDR3 is TGTGCCAGCAGCTTAGGGGGACGGCTGAACACTGAAGCTTTCTTT. V is TRBV7-4 and J is TRBJ1-1; a possible D gene is TRBD1 (5 bases). Germline lookup yields CDR1 SGHVT and CDR2 SQSDAQ. Deletions cut 1 base from V and 0 bases from J, with 9 bases between. CDR3 length: 15 amino acids.

The chain carries TRBV5-6 and TRBJ1-1; 9 bases match TRBD1. Trimming removed 3 bases from V and 9 bases from J; junction bases left unmatched: 6. Germline V gene sequence: CDR1 SGHDT, CDR2 YYEEEE. CDR3 size: 13 residues. The CDR3 sequence: CASSSDRGGQAFF. In DNA form, the CDR3 reads TGTGCCAGCAGCTCCGACAGGGGGGGACAAGCTTTCTTT.

This chain joins TRBV14 and TRBJ2-6; D assignment may be TRBD1 or TRBD2 (5 bases each). The CDR3 has 20 residues. V lost 0 bases and J lost 1, with 19 bases in between. Germline V gene lookup returns CDR1 SGHDN and CDR2 FVKESK. The DNA for the CDR3 is TGTGCCAGCAGCCAAGAACACCTTCGGGACGTAGAGTCTGGGGCCAACGTCCTGACTTTC. Its protein product is CASSQEHLRDVESGANVLTF.

The V call is TRBV7-9, the J call TRBJ1-1; no clear D. The V gene lost 5 bases and the J gene lost 6 bases, with 7 bases spanning the gap. CDR1 and CDR2 from the germline V gene are SEHNR and FQNEAQ (reference sequence). The CDR3 covers 11 residues. This chain's CDR3 is CASSPASEAFF. The CDR3 bases are TGTGCCAGCAGCCCAGCCTCTGAAGCTTTCTTT. The full variable domain, with the rest looked up from reference TRBV7-9 and TRBJ1-1, is DTGVSQNPRHKITKRGQNVTFRCDPISEHNRLYWYRQTLGQGPEFLTYFQNEAQLEKSRLLSDRFSAERPKGSFSTLEIQRTEQGDSAMYLCASSPASEAFFGQGTRLTVV.